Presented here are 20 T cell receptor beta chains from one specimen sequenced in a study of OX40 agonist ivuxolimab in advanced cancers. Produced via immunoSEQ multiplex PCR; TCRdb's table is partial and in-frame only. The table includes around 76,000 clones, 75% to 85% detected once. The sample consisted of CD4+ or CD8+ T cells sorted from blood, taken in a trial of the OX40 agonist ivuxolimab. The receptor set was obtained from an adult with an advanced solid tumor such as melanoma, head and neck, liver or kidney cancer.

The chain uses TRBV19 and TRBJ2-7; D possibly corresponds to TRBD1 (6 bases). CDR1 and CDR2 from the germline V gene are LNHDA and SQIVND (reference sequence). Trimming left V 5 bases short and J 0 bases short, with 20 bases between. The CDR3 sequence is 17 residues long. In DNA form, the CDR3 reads TGTGCCAGTAGTCCCCCCTCCCCCCAGGGGAGCTCCTACGAGCAGTACTTC. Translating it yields CASSPPSPQGSSYEQYF.

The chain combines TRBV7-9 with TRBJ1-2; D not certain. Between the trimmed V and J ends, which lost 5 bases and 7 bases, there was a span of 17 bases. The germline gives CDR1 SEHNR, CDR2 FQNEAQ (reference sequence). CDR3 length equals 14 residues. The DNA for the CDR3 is TGTGCCAGCAGCCCTGTCCAGGACGGTGCTGGCTACACCTTC. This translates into CASSPVQDGAGYTF.

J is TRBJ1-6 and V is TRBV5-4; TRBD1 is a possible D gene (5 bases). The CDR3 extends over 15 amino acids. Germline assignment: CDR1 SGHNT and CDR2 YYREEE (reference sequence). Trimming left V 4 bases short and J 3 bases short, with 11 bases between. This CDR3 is CASSPETVYNSPLHF. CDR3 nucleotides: TGTGCCAGCAGCCCGGAGACAGTCTATAATTCACCCCTCCACTTT.

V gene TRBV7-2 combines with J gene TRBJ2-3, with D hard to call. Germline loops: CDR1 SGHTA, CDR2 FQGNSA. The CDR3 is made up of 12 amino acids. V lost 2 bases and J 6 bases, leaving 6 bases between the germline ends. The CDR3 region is CASSLLRDTQYF. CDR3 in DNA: TGTGCCAGCAGCTTACTGAGGGATACGCAGTATTTT.

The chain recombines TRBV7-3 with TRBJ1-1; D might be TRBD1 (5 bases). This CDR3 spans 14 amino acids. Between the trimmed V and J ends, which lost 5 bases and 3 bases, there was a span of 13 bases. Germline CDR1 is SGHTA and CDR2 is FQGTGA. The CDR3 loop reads CASSVQGGDTEAFF. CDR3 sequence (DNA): TGTGCCAGCAGCGTCCAGGGTGGGGACACTGAAGCTTTCTTT.

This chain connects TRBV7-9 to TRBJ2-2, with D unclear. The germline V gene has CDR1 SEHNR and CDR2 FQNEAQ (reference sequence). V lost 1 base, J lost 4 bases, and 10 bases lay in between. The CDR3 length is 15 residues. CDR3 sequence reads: CASSLGPTGTGELFF. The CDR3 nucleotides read TGTGCCAGCAGCTTAGGTCCTACGGGCACCGGGGAGCTGTTTTTT.

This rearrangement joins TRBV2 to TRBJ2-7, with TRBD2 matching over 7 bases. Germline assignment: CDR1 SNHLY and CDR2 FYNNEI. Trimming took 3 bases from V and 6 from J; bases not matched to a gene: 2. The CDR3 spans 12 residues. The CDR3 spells CASSDRGVEQYF. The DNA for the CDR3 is TGTGCCAGCAGTGATCGGGGGGTCGAGCAGTACTTC.

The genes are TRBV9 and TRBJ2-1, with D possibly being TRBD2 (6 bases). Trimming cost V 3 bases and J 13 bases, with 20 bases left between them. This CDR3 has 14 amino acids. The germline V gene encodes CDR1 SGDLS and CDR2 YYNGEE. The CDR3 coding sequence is TGTGCCAGCAGCGGCCGGCTAGCGAGCCGGGCCCAGTTCTTC. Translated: CASSGRLASRAQFF.

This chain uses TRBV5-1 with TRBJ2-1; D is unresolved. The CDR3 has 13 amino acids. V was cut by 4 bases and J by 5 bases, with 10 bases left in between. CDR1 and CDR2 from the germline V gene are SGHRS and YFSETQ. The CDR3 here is CASSLGANNEQFF. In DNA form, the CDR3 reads TGCGCCAGCAGCCTTGGCGCGAACAATGAGCAGTTCTTC.

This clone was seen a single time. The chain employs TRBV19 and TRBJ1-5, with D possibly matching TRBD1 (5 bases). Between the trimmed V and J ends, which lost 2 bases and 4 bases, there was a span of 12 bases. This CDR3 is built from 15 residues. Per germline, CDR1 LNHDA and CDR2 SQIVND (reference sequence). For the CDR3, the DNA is TGTGCCAGTAGTATACGGTCCAGGGCTAATCAGCCCCAGCATTTT. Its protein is CASSIRSRANQPQHF. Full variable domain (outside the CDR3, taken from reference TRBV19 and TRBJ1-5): DGGITQSPKYLFRKEGQNVTLSCEQNLNHDAMYWYRQDPGQGLRLIYYSQIVNDFQKGDIAEGYSVSREKKESFPLTVTSAQKNPTAFYLCASSIRSRANQPQHFGDGTRLSIL.

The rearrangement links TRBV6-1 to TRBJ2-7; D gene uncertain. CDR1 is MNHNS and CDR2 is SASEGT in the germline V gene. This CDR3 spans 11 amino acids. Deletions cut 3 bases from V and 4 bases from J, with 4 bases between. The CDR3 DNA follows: TGTGCCAGCAGTGATGGTTACGAGCAGTACTTC. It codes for CASSDGYEQYF.

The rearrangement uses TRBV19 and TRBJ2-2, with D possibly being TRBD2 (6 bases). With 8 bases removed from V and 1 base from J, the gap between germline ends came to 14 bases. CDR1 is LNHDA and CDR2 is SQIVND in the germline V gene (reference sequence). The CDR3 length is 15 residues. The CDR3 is CASGMGLQNTGELFF. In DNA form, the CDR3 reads TGTGCCAGTGGGATGGGACTGCAGAACACCGGGGAGCTGTTTTTT.

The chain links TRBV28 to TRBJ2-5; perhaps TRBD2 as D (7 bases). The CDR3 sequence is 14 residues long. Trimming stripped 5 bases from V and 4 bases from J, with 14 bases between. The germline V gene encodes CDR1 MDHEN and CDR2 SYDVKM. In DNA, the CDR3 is TGTGCCAGCAGTAGGGGGGGGCCACGAGAGACCCAGTACTTC. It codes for CASSRGGPRETQYF.

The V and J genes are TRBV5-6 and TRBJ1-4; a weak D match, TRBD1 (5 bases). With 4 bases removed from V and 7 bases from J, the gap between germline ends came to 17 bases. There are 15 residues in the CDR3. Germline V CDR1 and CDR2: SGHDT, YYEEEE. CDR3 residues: CASSPPGAEGEKLFF. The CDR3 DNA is TGTGCCAGCAGCCCCCCCGGGGCCGAGGGTGAAAAACTGTTTTTT.

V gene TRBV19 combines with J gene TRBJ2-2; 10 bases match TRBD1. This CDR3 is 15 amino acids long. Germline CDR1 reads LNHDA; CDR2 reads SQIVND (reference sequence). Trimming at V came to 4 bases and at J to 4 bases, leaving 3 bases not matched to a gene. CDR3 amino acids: CASSTGQGVTGELFF. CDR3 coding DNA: TGTGCCAGTAGTACCGGACAGGGGGTCACCGGGGAGCTGTTTTTT. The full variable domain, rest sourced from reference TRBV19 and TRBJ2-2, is DGGITQSPKYLFRKEGQNVTLSCEQNLNHDAMYWYRQDPGQGLRLIYYSQIVNDFQKGDIAEGYSVSREKKESFPLTVTSAQKNPTAFYLCASSTGQGVTGELFFGEGSRLTVL.

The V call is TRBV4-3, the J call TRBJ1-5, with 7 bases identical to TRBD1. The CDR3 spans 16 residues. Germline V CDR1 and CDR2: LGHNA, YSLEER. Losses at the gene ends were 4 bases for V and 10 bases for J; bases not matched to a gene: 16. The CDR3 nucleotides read TGCGCCAGCAGCCGCGAACCCAGGGGGACGGGGAATCCCCAGCATTTT. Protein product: CASSREPRGTGNPQHF.

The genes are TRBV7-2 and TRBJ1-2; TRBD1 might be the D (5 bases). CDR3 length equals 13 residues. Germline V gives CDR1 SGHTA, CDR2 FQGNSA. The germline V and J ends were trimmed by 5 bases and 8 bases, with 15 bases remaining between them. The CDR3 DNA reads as TGTGCCAGCAGCCCGGGACTAACAACGGGCTACACCTTC. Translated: CASSPGLTTGYTF.

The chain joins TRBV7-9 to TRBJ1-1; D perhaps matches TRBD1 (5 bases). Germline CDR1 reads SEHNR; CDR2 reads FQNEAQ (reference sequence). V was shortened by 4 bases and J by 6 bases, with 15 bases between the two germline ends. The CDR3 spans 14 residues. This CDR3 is CASSSTGSGAEAFF. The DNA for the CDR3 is TGTGCCAGCAGCTCGACCGGTTCGGGGGCTGAAGCTTTCTTT.

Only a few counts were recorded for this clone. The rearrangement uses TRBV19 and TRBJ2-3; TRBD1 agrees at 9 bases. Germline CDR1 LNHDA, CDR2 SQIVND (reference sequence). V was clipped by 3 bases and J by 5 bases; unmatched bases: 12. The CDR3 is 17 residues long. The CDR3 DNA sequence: TGTGCCAGTAGTATCCGATCAACAGGGGGCAGGGGAGATACGCAGTATTTT. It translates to CASSIRSTGGRGDTQYF.

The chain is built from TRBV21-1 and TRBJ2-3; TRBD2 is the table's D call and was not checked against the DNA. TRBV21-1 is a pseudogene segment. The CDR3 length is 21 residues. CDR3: CASLPSRDSGGAEFRTDTQYF. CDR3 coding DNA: TGTGCCAGCTTACCCTCACGGGATAGCGGGGGGGCCGAGTTTCGGACAGATACGCAGTATTTT.